This T cell receptor (beta chain) was documented in a study of T cells after yellow fever vaccination (dated by TCRdb to 2018 to 2020). With respect to the entire study: Libraries from fractions with low cell numbers were prepared with the SMART-Seq v4 Ultra Low Input RNA kit. To track T-cell clones before and after primary and booster YFV17D yellow fever vaccination, bulk TCR alpha and beta repertoires were sequenced longitudinally. Two healthy male donors, one aged 18 to 30 and one aged 30 to 40 years, made up the cohort. Blood was drawn at multiple timepoints before and after primary and secondary immunization, with bulk PBMC replicates and cell subsets isolated.

TCR cDNA was synthesized by 5'RACE template switching, which introduced a universal primer site and unique molecular identifiers. Priming for cDNA synthesis came from both the TCR alpha and TCR beta constant segments. Library amplification involved two PCR steps, and the second step added sample barcodes and sequencing adapters. Sequencing of libraries was done on Illumina HiSeq 2500 (2x100 bp) or NovaSeq (2x150 bp). As for how the authors treated the data: Reads were demultiplexed and collapsed into UMI consensus sequences with MIGEC, and V(D)J alignment was performed with MiXCR. Vaccine-responding clonotypes were defined with edgeR using replicate PBMC samples, requiring FDR below 0.01 and a log2 fold change above 5 up to day 15. Each bulk clonotype was labeled CD4 or CD8 based on which sequenced repertoire, CD4 or CD8, contained the clonotype at higher abundance. TCRdb passed the public sequencing reads through fastp at Q25 and MiXCR, retaining productive beta sequences. Each CDR3 protein appears once, grouped with its most common genes and DNA. The V and J calls, along with clone size, are taken from TCRdb and not from the paper's own processing. Counted in this sample were roughly 180,000 distinct CDR3 sequences; approximately 6.2% of them appeared once. 2.5% to 3.5% of the sample belongs to the ten largest clones.

Overall study results and their limits: Most clones expanded after primary vaccination (almost 97% of CD4 and around 89% of CD8) were re-detected after the booster, suggesting that broad memory maintenance occurred. Because abundant contaminating clonotypes from the bulk population could be contained in FACS-sorted repertoires, computational filtering was required. The secondary T-cell response was found to be weaker but faster than the primary response, with a peak reached on day 5 rather than on day 15. A small share of clonotypes was detected in both CD4 and CD8 compartments, with the overlap likely arising from convergent recombination. The study included only a couple of donors, which limits how far the findings can be generalized.

Explained via the paper, the treatment or condition label denotes: live attenuated yellow fever vaccine strain. PBMCs were isolated from peripheral blood using a standard Ficoll-Paque protocol. Dynabeads CD4 and CD8 positive selection kits were used to isolate the CD4 and CD8 T-cell fractions. TriZol was used to extract RNA from bulk PBMCs, CD4 and CD8 fractions, and dextramer-positive and dextramer-negative fractions. This clonotype was counted at least ten times. It lacks a known antigen. Base qualities are not recorded, but no much larger clone differs from it by a single base. The source material was CD4+ T cells sorted from PBMCs, sampled on the day of the first yellow fever vaccination. The sequence came from a man younger than 35 who received the YFV17D yellow fever vaccine.

This receptor has the CDR3 CASSQDWGPQYF. Read as DNA, the sequence is TGTGCCAGCAGCCAAGATTGGGGACCGCAGTACTTC. The sequence is built from TRBV14 and TRBJ2-5, with the D segment possibly TRBD1 or TRBD2, each aligning over 5 bases. CDR3 length: 12 amino acids, cysteine to phenylalanine. Kept here is only the CDR3 DNA, which spans 36 bases and is read in frame from base 1. The germline V gene gives CDR1 as SGHDN and CDR2 as FVKESK. Relative to germline, V is 0 bases shorter and J is 11 bases shorter, with 10 bases between their ends.